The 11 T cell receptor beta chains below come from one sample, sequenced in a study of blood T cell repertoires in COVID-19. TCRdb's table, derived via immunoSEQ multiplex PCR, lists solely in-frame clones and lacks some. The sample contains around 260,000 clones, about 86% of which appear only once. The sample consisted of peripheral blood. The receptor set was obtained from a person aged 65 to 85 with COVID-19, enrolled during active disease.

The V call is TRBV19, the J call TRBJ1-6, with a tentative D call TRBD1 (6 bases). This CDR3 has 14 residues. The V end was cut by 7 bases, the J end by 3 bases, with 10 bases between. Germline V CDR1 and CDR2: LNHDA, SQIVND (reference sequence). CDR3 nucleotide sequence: TGTGCCAGTACCCTCAGGGGCTATAATTCACCCCTCCACTTT. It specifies CASTLRGYNSPLHF. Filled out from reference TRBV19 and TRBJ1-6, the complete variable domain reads DGGITQSPKYLFRKEGQNVTLSCEQNLNHDAMYWYRQDPGQGLRLIYYSQIVNDFQKGDIAEGYSVSREKKESFPLTVTSAQKNPTAFYLCASTLRGYNSPLHFGNGTRLTVT.

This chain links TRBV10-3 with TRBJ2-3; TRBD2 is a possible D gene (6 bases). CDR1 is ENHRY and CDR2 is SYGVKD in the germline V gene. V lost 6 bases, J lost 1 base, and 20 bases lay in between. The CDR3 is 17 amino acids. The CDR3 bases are TGTGCCATCAGAGGGGCGGGGCCCCACCCCGGCACAGATACGCAGTATTTT. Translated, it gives CAIRGAGPHPGTDTQYF.

The CDR3 bases are TGTGCCAGCAAGGACAGGGCTGGAAACACCATATATTTT. The encoded protein is CASKDRAGNTIYF. V usage is TRBV28 and J usage is TRBJ1-3; 8 bases are a match to TRBD1. The CDR3 totals 13 residues. V was pared by 7 bases and J by 2 bases, with 1 base of the junction left unmatched. Germline values: CDR1 MDHEN, CDR2 SYDVKM.

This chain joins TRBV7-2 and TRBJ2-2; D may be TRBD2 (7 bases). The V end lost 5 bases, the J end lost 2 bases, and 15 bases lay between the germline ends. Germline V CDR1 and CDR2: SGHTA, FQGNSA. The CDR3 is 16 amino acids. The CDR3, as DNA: TGTGCCAGCAGCCCTAGGGGGGGGTACAACACCGGGGAGCTGTTTTTT. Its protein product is CASSPRGGYNTGELFF.

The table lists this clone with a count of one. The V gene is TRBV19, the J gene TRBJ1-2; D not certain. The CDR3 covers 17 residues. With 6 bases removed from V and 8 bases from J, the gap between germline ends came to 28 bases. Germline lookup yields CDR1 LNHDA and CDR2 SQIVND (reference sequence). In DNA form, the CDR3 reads TGTGCCAGTAGGAGGAAGGCCTCATTCATTAGAGAATTGGGCTACACCTTC. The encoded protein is CASRRKASFIRELGYTF. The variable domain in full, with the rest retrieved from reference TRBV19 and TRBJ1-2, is DGGITQSPKYLFRKEGQNVTLSCEQNLNHDAMYWYRQDPGQGLRLIYYSQIVNDFQKGDIAEGYSVSREKKESFPLTVTSAQKNPTAFYLCASRRKASFIRELGYTFGSGTRLTVV.

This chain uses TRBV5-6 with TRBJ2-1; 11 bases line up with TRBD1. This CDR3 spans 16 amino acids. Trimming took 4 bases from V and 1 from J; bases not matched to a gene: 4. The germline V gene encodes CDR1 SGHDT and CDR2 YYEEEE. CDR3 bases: TGTGCCAGCAGCCCGGACAGGGGGCTTTCCTACAATGAGCAGTTCTTC. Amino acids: CASSPDRGLSYNEQFF.

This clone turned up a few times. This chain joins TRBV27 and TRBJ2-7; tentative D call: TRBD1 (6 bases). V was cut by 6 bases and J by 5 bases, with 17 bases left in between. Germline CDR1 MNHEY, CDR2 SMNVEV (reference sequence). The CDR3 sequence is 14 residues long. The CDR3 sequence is CASRIQGNVHEQYF. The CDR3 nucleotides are TGTGCCAGCAGGATACAGGGCAACGTGCACGAGCAGTACTTC.

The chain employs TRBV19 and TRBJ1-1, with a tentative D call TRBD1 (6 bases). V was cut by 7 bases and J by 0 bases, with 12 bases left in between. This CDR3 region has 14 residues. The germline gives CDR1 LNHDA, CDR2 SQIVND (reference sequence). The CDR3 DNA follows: TGTGCCAGTATTGGGACATACTTGAACACTGAAGCTTTCTTT. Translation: CASIGTYLNTEAFF.

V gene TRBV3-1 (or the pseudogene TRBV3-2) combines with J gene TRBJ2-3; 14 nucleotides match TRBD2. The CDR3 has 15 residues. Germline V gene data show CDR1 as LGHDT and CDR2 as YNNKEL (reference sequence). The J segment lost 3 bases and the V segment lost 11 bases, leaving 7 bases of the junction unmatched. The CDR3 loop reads CASHGTSGGTDTQYF. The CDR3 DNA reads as TGTGCCTCACACGGGACTAGCGGGGGTACAGATACGCAGTATTTT.

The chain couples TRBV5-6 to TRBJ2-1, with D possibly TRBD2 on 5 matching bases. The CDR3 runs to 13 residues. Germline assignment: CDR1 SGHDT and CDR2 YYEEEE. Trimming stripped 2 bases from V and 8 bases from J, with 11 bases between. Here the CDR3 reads CASSFPGFDEQFF. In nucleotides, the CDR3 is TGTGCCAGCAGCTTTCCGGGATTCGATGAGCAGTTCTTC.

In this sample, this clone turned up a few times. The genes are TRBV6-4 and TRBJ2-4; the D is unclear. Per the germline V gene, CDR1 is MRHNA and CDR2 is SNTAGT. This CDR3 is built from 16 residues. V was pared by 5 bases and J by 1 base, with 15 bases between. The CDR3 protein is CASSPDPAGAKNIQYF. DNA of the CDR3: TGTGCCAGCAGTCCTGACCCGGCCGGGGCCAAAAACATTCAGTACTTC.